These 11 T cell receptor beta chains share one sample of origin, sequenced in a study of beta chain features in type 1 diabetes. Study conclusions and caveats: Moderate yet significant TCRB CDR3 shortening was seen in Type 1 diabetes patients in all four CD4+ subsets.

Antigens for these TCRs are unknown. Expressed TCRB transcripts were sequenced after all isolated RNA was converted to cDNA. The data were produced by immunoSEQ multiplex PCR, yet TCRdb's version contains in-frame clones alone and is incomplete. Here the sample spans some 350,000 clones, roughly 12% being singletons. Source material: naive CD4+ T cells from blood. All receptors derive from a woman aged 18 to 35 with type 1 diabetes.

The V and J genes are TRBV11-2 and TRBJ2-6, with 8 bases identical to TRBD1. The V and J ends lost 6 bases and 2 bases, in that order; junction bases with no gene match: 9. In germline, CDR1 is SGHAT, CDR2 FQNNGV. This CDR3 is built from 17 residues. The CDR3, as DNA: TGTGCCAGCAGTAGACAGGGGTATGGCCCTGGGGCCAACGTCCTGACTTTC. Protein sequence: CASSRQGYGPGANVLTF.

This clone was seen a few times. This sequence joins TRBV6-5 and TRBJ2-3; no clear D gene. Germline CDR1 MNHEY, CDR2 SVGAGI. Trimming took off 8 bases at V and 5 bases at J, with 8 bases between the two ends. The CDR3 extends over 11 amino acids. The CDR3 is CASRTGDTQYF. CDR3 nucleotide sequence: TGTGCCAGCCGAACCGGAGATACGCAGTATTTT.

The chain employs TRBV5-1 and TRBJ2-1; 10 bases are a match to TRBD2. Germline V gene lookup returns CDR1 SGHRS and CDR2 YFSETQ. With V trimmed by 2 bases and J by 5 bases, 19 bases remained unmatched. This CDR3 is built from 20 residues. The CDR3 DNA is TGCGCCAGCAGCTTTCAACTTGAGAGGACAGCGGGAGGGCCGGACAATGAGCAGTTCTTC. Protein: CASSFQLERTAGGPDNEQFF.

The chain combines TRBV19 with TRBJ1-1; 7 positions match TRBD1. Trimming removed 8 bases from V and 4 bases from J; junction bases left unmatched: 10. CDR3 length equals 14 residues. Germline-derived CDR1 and CDR2 are LNHDA and SQIVND (reference sequence). The CDR3 nucleotides read TGTGCCAGTCAGGGGGGTTGGGTGAGCACTGAAGCTTTCTTT. Residues: CASQGGWVSTEAFF.

This clone has only a few counts. This rearrangement joins TRBV7-9 to TRBJ1-2, with D perhaps TRBD1 (5 bases). Trimming removed 5 bases from V and 2 bases from J, with 9 bases in between. The CDR3 sequence is 13 residues long. Germline lookup yields CDR1 SEHNR and CDR2 FQNEAQ (reference sequence). CDR3 sequence (DNA): TGTGCCAGCAGCATATCAGGGAACTATGGCTACACCTTC. Translating it yields CASSISGNYGYTF.

In its sample, this clone was seen once. V and J are TRBV6-5 and TRBJ2-3; perhaps TRBD2 as D (5 bases). The CDR3 consists of 14 residues. The germline gives CDR1 MNHEY, CDR2 SVGAGI. V lost 0 bases, J lost 7 bases, and 11 bases lay in between. CDR3 region: CASSYSKLGYTQYF. CDR3 nucleotide sequence: TGTGCCAGCAGTTACTCGAAACTAGGGTATACGCAGTATTTT.

The rearrangement joins TRBV28 to TRBJ1-1; D unresolved. V was clipped by 3 bases and J by 6 bases, with 26 bases between them. Germline V gives CDR1 MDHEN, CDR2 SYDVKM. The CDR3 spans 18 residues. The CDR3 here is CASSFPSGAHRFTPEAFF. The CDR3 DNA follows: TGTGCCAGCAGTTTCCCCAGCGGCGCACATAGATTTACCCCTGAAGCTTTCTTT. Based on the CDR3 plus reference TRBV28 and TRBJ1-1, the full variable domain is DVKVTQSSRYLVKRTGEKVFLECVQDMDHENMFWYRQDPGLGLRLIYFSYDVKMKEKGDIPEGYSVSREKKERFSLILESASTNQTSMYLCASSFPSGAHRFTPEAFFGQGTRLTVV.

This clone has only a few counts. CDR3 residues: CASSTGQAGEQPQHF. The CDR3 nucleotides are TGTGCCAGTAGTACCGGACAGGCCGGGGAGCAGCCCCAGCATTTT. The chain uses TRBV19 and TRBJ1-5; TRBD1 aligns across 7 bases. Germline trimming cut 4 bases from V and 7 bases from J; bases unmatched to any gene: 10. The germline gives CDR1 LNHDA, CDR2 SQIVND (reference sequence). This CDR3 is built from 15 residues. Looking up the rest from reference TRBV19 and TRBJ1-5 gives the full variable domain: DGGITQSPKYLFRKEGQNVTLSCEQNLNHDAMYWYRQDPGQGLRLIYYSQIVNDFQKGDIAEGYSVSREKKESFPLTVTSAQKNPTAFYLCASSTGQAGEQPQHFGDGTRLSIL.

This clone appeared a few times. The genes are TRBV2 and TRBJ2-7, with 7 bases fitting TRBD2. Trimming took 11 bases from V and 6 from J; bases not matched to a gene: 19. Germline loops: CDR1 SNHLY, CDR2 FYNNEI. This CDR3 is 15 amino acids long. The chain's CDR3 is CAGQPGGRGIGEQYF. CDR3 coding DNA: TGTGCCGGCCAGCCCGGCGGGAGAGGAATCGGCGAGCAGTACTTC.

The chain couples TRBV5-1 to TRBJ1-1; TRBD1 matches 9 bases. Germline V lookup: CDR1 SGHRS, CDR2 YFSETQ. With V trimmed by 4 bases and J by 4 bases, 5 bases remained unmatched. This CDR3 region has 14 residues. CDR3 nucleotides: TGCGCCAGCAGCGGAGACAGGGGGACCACTGAAGCTTTCTTT. It specifies CASSGDRGTTEAFF.

CDR3 DNA: TGTGCCAGCAGCTATAGGGGGCCAACAGATACGCAGTATTTT. Its translation is CASSYRGPTDTQYF. The chain is built from TRBV7-2 and TRBJ2-3; 7 bases line up with TRBD1. Unmatched junction bases numbered 4, after V lost 4 bases and J lost 3 bases. Germline V gives CDR1 SGHTA, CDR2 FQGNSA. CDR3 length: 14 residues.